These T cell receptor beta chains were read from a single sample in a study of T cell repertoires in cytomegalovirus infection. Their antigen targets remain unknown. TCRdb called the reads again in MiXCR, with one record for every CDR3 protein. The sample has 640,000 or so distinct CDR3 sequences, around 30% seen once. Sequenced here: cultured PBMCs, sampled from culture after CMV antigen stimulation. The source of these receptors is a human donor in good health (CMV status not recorded). Some clones in this sample may be carry-over from other donors' samples. Each CDR3 is given with its conserved first and last residue. Each record gives: D gene, V gene, CDR3 length, clone size, J gene, CDR3 DNA, CDR3 protein. The D gene is left open where the match is weak. The size entry is marked missing in some rows and otherwise reads once, few, many or a size class.

D gene: TRBD1
V gene: TRBV5-4
CDR3 length: 17
clone size: -
J gene: TRBJ2-3
CDR3 DNA: TGTGCCAGCAGCACCCCGACAGGGGAGTTGCGCACAGATACGCAGTATTTT
CDR3 protein: CASSTPTGELRTDTQYF

D gene: -
V gene: TRBV2
CDR3 length: 14
clone size: -
J gene: TRBJ1-6
CDR3 DNA: TGTGCCAGCAGTGAGTCTGGGTATAATTCACCCCTCCACTTT
CDR3 protein: CASSESGYNSPLHF

D gene: -
V gene: TRBV5-1
CDR3 length: 14
clone size: few
J gene: TRBJ1-1
CDR3 DNA: TGCGCCAGCAGCCCGACGGGGGTTGACACTGAAGCTTTCTTT
CDR3 protein: CASSPTGVDTEAFF

D gene: TRBD2
V gene: TRBV2
CDR3 length: 17
clone size: -
J gene: TRBJ2-1
CDR3 DNA: TGTGCCAGCAGTGGGGGGGTTAGCGGGAGCTCCTACAATGAGCAGTTCTTC
CDR3 protein: CASSGGVSGSSYNEQFF

D gene: -
V gene: TRBV11-2
CDR3 length: 14
clone size: -
J gene: TRBJ2-7
CDR3 DNA: TGTGCCAGCAGCCTCTGGGGGCGTTCCTACGAGCAGTACTTC
CDR3 protein: CASSLWGRSYEQYF

D gene: -
V gene: TRBV7-2
CDR3 length: 15
clone size: few
J gene: TRBJ2-5
CDR3 DNA: TGTGCCAGCAGCTCCAGAGGGGGGGGGGTGGGGACCCAGTACTTC
CDR3 protein: CASSSRGGGVGTQYF

D gene: -
V gene: TRBV7-7
CDR3 length: 13
clone size: few
J gene: TRBJ2-5
CDR3 DNA: TGTGCCAGCAGCTCTAATCCCGGGGAGACCCAGTACTTC
CDR3 protein: CASSSNPGETQYF

D gene: -
V gene: TRBV19
CDR3 length: 14
clone size: few
J gene: TRBJ1-1
CDR3 DNA: TGTGCCAGTAAAAGCGGCCGCGGGAACACTGAAGCTTTCTTT
CDR3 protein: CASKSGRGNTEAFF

D gene: -
V gene: TRBV7-2
CDR3 length: 14
clone size: many
J gene: TRBJ2-3
CDR3 DNA: TGTGCCAGCAGCTTAGACCCGGTCTCGGATACGCAGTATTTT
CDR3 protein: CASSLDPVSDTQYF

D gene: TRBD1
V gene: TRBV27
CDR3 length: 14
clone size: -
J gene: TRBJ2-7
CDR3 DNA: TGTGCCAGCAGGACAGGGGGGAAAGGTTACGAGCAGTACTTC
CDR3 protein: CASRTGGKGYEQYF

D gene: TRBD2
V gene: TRBV6-2/TRBV6-3
CDR3 length: 17
clone size: -
J gene: TRBJ2-1
CDR3 DNA: TGTGCCAGCAGTTACCGGCCGACTAGCGGGAAGAGGGATGAGCAGTTCTTC
CDR3 protein: CASSYRPTSGKRDEQFF

D gene: -
V gene: TRBV20-1
CDR3 length: 14
clone size: once
J gene: TRBJ1-1
CDR3 DNA: TGCAGTGCCTCCCCGTTGACAGGAGGAACTGAAGCTTTCTTT
CDR3 protein: CSASPLTGGTEAFF

D gene: -
V gene: TRBV20-1
CDR3 length: 13
clone size: -
J gene: TRBJ2-1
CDR3 DNA: TGCAGCGGCCACCGGGGGCCGTACAATGAGCAGTTCTTC
CDR3 protein: CSGHRGPYNEQFF

D gene: -
V gene: TRBV7-8
CDR3 length: 17
clone size: -
J gene: TRBJ1-2
CDR3 DNA: TGTGCCAGCAGCCAAGGGATACGGGACACAGCTAACTATGGCTACACCTTC
CDR3 protein: CASSQGIRDTANYGYTF

D gene: TRBD1
V gene: TRBV2
CDR3 length: 14
clone size: -
J gene: TRBJ2-5
CDR3 DNA: TGTGCCAGCAGTGAAGGACAGGGGGTCGAGACCCAGTACTTC
CDR3 protein: CASSEGQGVETQYF

D gene: -
V gene: TRBV7-6
CDR3 length: 19
clone size: -
J gene: TRBJ2-6
CDR3 DNA: TGTGCCAGCAGCCTAGATACCTGGGACCCACTCTCTGGGGCCAACGTCCTGACTTTC
CDR3 protein: CASSLDTWDPLSGANVLTF

D gene: -
V gene: TRBV7-2
CDR3 length: 15
clone size: many
J gene: TRBJ1-2
CDR3 DNA: TGTGCCAGCAGCTCAGAGGCAGGGAGACTCTATGGCTACACCTTC
CDR3 protein: CASSSEAGRLYGYTF

D gene: TRBD2
V gene: TRBV7-2
CDR3 length: 19
clone size: many
J gene: TRBJ2-3
CDR3 DNA: TGTGCCAGCAGCTTAGGGGCCCGCCGGCGGGGGGCCCCCACAGATACGCAGTATTTT
CDR3 protein: CASSLGARRRGAPTDTQYF

D gene: TRBD2
V gene: TRBV2
CDR3 length: 14
clone size: -
J gene: TRBJ2-4
CDR3 DNA: TGTGCCAGCAGAGCGGGACTAGCCAAAAACATTCAGTACTTC
CDR3 protein: CASRAGLAKNIQYF

D gene: -
V gene: TRBV11-2
CDR3 length: 15
clone size: -
J gene: TRBJ1-3
CDR3 DNA: TGTGCCAGCAGCGTCCCAGGGGCGGCTGGAAACACCATATATTTT
CDR3 protein: CASSVPGAAGNTIYF

D gene: -
V gene: TRBV12-3/TRBV12-4
CDR3 length: 15
clone size: -
J gene: TRBJ2-4
CDR3 DNA: TGTGCCAGCAGTCCACCCCCCCCTGAAAAGAACATTCAGTACTTC
CDR3 protein: CASSPPPPEKNIQYF

D gene: -
V gene: TRBV20-1
CDR3 length: 15
clone size: -
J gene: TRBJ2-1
CDR3 DNA: TGCAGTGCTAGACCCCTAATGAGCTCCTACAATGAGCAGTTCTTC
CDR3 protein: CSARPLMSSYNEQFF

D gene: -
V gene: TRBV7-2
CDR3 length: 15
clone size: many
J gene: TRBJ2-1
CDR3 DNA: TGTGCCAGCAGCCTCACCTCCGGCGTCTACAATGAGCAGTTCTTC
CDR3 protein: CASSLTSGVYNEQFF

D gene: -
V gene: TRBV28
CDR3 length: 14
clone size: -
J gene: TRBJ1-1
CDR3 DNA: TGTGCCAGCAGTTTCCCCGGGAAGAACACTGAAGCTTTCTTT
CDR3 protein: CASSFPGKNTEAFF

D gene: TRBD2
V gene: TRBV7-2
CDR3 length: 16
clone size: -
J gene: TRBJ2-1
CDR3 DNA: TGTGCCAGCAGCCACGGGACTAGCGGGGGCTACAATGAGCAGTTCTTC
CDR3 protein: CASSHGTSGGYNEQFF

D gene: -
V gene: TRBV7-6
CDR3 length: 15
clone size: -
J gene: TRBJ2-3
CDR3 DNA: TGTGCCAGCAGCTTAAGGCTTTCTGGCACAGATACGCAGTATTTT
CDR3 protein: CASSLRLSGTDTQYF

D gene: TRBD2
V gene: TRBV4-3
CDR3 length: 19
clone size: many
J gene: TRBJ2-1
CDR3 DNA: TGCGCCAGCAGCCAATCTTCTAGGGGACCGAGCGGGAGAATGAATGAGCAGTTCTTC
CDR3 protein: CASSQSSRGPSGRMNEQFF

D gene: TRBD1
V gene: TRBV6-2/TRBV6-3
CDR3 length: 15
clone size: few
J gene: TRBJ2-5
CDR3 DNA: TGTGCCAGCAGAACAGGGACAGGGAGTTGGGAGACCCAGTACTTC
CDR3 protein: CASRTGTGSWETQYF

D gene: TRBD2
V gene: TRBV6-2/TRBV6-3
CDR3 length: 17
clone size: few
J gene: TRBJ2-3
CDR3 DNA: TGTGCCAGCAGTTACTCGCTAGCGGATTGGAGGGGAGATACGCAGTATTTT
CDR3 protein: CASSYSLADWRGDTQYF

D gene: -
V gene: TRBV12-3/TRBV12-4
CDR3 length: 14
clone size: -
J gene: TRBJ2-7
CDR3 DNA: TGTGCCAGCAGTTTAGTGGGACTCTCCGGCGAGCAGTACTTC
CDR3 protein: CASSLVGLSGEQYF

D gene: TRBD1
V gene: TRBV6-1
CDR3 length: 14
clone size: -
J gene: TRBJ2-3
CDR3 DNA: TGTGCCAGCAGACCGGGACAGTTCGGAGATACGCAGTATTTT
CDR3 protein: CASRPGQFGDTQYF

D gene: -
V gene: TRBV6-1
CDR3 length: 13
clone size: few
J gene: TRBJ1-1
CDR3 DNA: TGTGCCAGGGCCGGACGGAGGAACACTGAAGCTTTCTTT
CDR3 protein: CARAGRRNTEAFF

D gene: -
V gene: TRBV7-6
CDR3 length: 14
clone size: -
J gene: TRBJ2-5
CDR3 DNA: TGTGCCAGCAGCTTAGGAGGGTGGGAAGAGACCCAGTACTTC
CDR3 protein: CASSLGGWEETQYF

D gene: -
V gene: TRBV7-8
CDR3 length: 13
clone size: many
J gene: TRBJ1-1
CDR3 DNA: TGTGCCAGCAGCTCCGTAGTGAACACTGAAGCTTTCTTT
CDR3 protein: CASSSVVNTEAFF

D gene: -
V gene: TRBV7-6
CDR3 length: 14
clone size: -
J gene: TRBJ2-5
CDR3 DNA: TGTGCCAGCGCCGACACGGGGGGCGGGGAGACCCAGTACTTC
CDR3 protein: CASADTGGGETQYF

D gene: TRBD2
V gene: TRBV6-1
CDR3 length: 15
clone size: few
J gene: TRBJ2-1
CDR3 DNA: TGTGCCAGCAGTGAAGATGCCACTAGCGGCAATGAGCAGTTCTTC
CDR3 protein: CASSEDATSGNEQFF

D gene: TRBD1
V gene: TRBV19
CDR3 length: 14
clone size: -
J gene: TRBJ1-5
CDR3 DNA: TGTGCCAGCGGGGGACAGGGAAGCAATCAGCCCCAGCATTTT
CDR3 protein: CASGGQGSNQPQHF

D gene: TRBD1
V gene: TRBV28
CDR3 length: 15
clone size: few
J gene: TRBJ1-6
CDR3 DNA: TGTGCCAGCAGTTCCTCAGGGGGTATAGGTTCACCCCTCCACTTT
CDR3 protein: CASSSSGGIGSPLHF

D gene: TRBD1
V gene: TRBV7-9
CDR3 length: 14
clone size: -
J gene: TRBJ2-7
CDR3 DNA: TGTGCCAGCAGCTTCCTAGGACAGGGGCGAGAGCAGTACTTC
CDR3 protein: CASSFLGQGREQYF

D gene: -
V gene: TRBV6-5
CDR3 length: 14
clone size: -
J gene: TRBJ2-3
CDR3 DNA: TGTGCCAGCAGTTACGCAACCTTAGAGGATACGCAGTATTTT
CDR3 protein: CASSYATLEDTQYF

D gene: -
V gene: TRBV7-9
CDR3 length: 14
clone size: -
J gene: TRBJ2-3
CDR3 DNA: TGTGCCAGCAGCTTTGAGGGGGGCACAGATACGCAGTATTTT
CDR3 protein: CASSFEGGTDTQYF

D gene: -
V gene: TRBV7-2
CDR3 length: 14
clone size: many
J gene: TRBJ1-5
CDR3 DNA: TGTGCCAGCAGCCTACAGAGGGGGGGCCAGCCCCAGCATTTT
CDR3 protein: CASSLQRGGQPQHF

D gene: TRBD1
V gene: TRBV7-9
CDR3 length: 18
clone size: -
J gene: TRBJ2-6
CDR3 DNA: TGTGCCAGCAGCCCCACAGGGGGCAATAGGTCTGGGGCCAACGTCCTGACTTTC
CDR3 protein: CASSPTGGNRSGANVLTF

D gene: -
V gene: TRBV3-1
CDR3 length: 15
clone size: -
J gene: TRBJ1-4
CDR3 DNA: TGTGCCAGCAGCCAAGATACCGGGGGCGTCGGAAAACTGTTTTTT
CDR3 protein: CASSQDTGGVGKLFF

D gene: -
V gene: TRBV4-1
CDR3 length: 17
clone size: few
J gene: TRBJ1-4
CDR3 DNA: TGCGCCAGCAGCCAAGATCCGCGGATGCGAACTAATGAAAAACTGTTTTTT
CDR3 protein: CASSQDPRMRTNEKLFF